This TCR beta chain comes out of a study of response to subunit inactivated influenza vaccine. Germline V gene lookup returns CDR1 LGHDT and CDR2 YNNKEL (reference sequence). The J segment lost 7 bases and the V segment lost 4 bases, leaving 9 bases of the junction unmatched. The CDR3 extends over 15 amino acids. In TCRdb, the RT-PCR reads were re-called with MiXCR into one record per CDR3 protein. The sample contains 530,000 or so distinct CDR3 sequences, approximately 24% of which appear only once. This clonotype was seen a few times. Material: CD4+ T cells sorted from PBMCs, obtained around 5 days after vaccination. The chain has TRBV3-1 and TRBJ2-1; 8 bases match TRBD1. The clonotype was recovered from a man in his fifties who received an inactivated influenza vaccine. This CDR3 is CASSPLRTGRNEQFF. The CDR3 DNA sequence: TGTGCCAGCAGCCCCTTACGGACAGGGCGAAATGAGCAGTTCTTC.